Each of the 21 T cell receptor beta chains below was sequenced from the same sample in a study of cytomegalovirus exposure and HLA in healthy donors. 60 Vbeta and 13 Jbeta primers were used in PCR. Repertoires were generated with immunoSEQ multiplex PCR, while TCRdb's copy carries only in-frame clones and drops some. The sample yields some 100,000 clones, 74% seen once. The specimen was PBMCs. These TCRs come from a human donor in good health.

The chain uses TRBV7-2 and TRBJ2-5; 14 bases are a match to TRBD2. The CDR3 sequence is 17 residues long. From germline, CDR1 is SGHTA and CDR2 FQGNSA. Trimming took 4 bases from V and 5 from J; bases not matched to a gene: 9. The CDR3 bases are TGTGCCAGCAGCTCCTATCCGGGACTAGCGGGAGTGGAGACCCAGTACTTC. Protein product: CASSSYPGLAGVETQYF.

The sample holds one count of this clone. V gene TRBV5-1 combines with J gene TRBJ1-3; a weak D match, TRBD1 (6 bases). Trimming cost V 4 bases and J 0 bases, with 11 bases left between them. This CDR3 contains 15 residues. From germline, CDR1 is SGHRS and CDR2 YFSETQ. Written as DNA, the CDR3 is TGCGCCAGCAGCCCCGGACAGTACTCTGGAAACACCATATATTTT. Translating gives CASSPGQYSGNTIYF.

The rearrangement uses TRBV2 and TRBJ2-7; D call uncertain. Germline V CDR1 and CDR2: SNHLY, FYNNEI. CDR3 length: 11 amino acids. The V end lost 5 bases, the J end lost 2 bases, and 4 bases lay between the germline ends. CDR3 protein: CASSPAYEQYF. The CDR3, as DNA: TGTGCCAGCAGTCCGGCCTACGAGCAGTACTTC.

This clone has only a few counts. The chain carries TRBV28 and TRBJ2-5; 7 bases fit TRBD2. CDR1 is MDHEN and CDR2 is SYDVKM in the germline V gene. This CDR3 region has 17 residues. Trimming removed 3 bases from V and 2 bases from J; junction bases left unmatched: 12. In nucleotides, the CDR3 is TGTGCCAGCAGTTTGAGTGTTACGGGGGGTGGTCAAGAGACCCAGTACTTC. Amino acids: CASSLSVTGGGQETQYF.

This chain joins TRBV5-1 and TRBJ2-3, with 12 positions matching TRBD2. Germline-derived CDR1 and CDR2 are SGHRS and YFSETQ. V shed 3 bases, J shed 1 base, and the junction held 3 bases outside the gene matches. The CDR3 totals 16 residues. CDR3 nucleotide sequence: TGCGCCAGCAGCTCCCGGACTAGCGGGGGCACAGATACGCAGTATTTT. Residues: CASSSRTSGGTDTQYF.

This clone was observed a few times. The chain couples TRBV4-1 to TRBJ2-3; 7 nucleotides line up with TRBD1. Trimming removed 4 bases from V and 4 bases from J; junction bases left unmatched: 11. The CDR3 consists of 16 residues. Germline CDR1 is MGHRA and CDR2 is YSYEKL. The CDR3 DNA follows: TGCGCCAGCAGCCCCGGACAGGTTCTAACCTCAGATACGCAGTATTTT. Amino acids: CASSPGQVLTSDTQYF.

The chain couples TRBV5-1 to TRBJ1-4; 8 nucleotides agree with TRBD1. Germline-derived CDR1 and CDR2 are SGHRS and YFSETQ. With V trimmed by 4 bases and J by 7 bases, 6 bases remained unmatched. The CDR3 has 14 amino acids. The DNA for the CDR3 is TGCGCCAGCAGCGCTGACAGGGGAGGTGAAAAACTGTTTTTT. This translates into CASSADRGGEKLFF.

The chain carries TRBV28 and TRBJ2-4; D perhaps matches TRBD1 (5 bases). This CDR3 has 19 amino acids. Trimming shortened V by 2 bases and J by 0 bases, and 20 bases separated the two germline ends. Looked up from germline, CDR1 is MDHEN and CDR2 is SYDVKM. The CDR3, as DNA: TGTGCCAGCAGTTTAAGGGCAGGGTGGGGTACTACAGCCAAAAACATTCAGTACTTC. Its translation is CASSLRAGWGTTAKNIQYF.

The CDR3 protein is CASSLDSPSGNTIYF. DNA for the CDR3: TGCGCCAGCAGCTTGGACAGCCCGTCTGGAAACACCATATATTTT. The chain uses TRBV5-1 and TRBJ1-3; D is unresolved. Trimming removed 0 bases from V and 1 base from J, with 8 bases in between. The CDR3 is 15 residues long. Germline V CDR1 and CDR2: SGHRS, YFSETQ. Using reference TRBV5-1 and TRBJ1-3 for the parts outside the CDR3, the full variable domain is KAGVTQTPRYLIKTRGQQVTLSCSPISGHRSVSWYQQTPGQGLQFLFEYFSETQRNKGNFPGRFSGRQFSNSRSEMNVSTLELGDSALYLCASSLDSPSGNTIYFGEGSWLTVV.

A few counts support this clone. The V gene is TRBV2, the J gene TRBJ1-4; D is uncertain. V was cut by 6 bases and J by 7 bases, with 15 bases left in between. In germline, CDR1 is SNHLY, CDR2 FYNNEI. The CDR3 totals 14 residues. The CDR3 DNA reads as TGTGCCAGCAGGGGGATCCTTCGGGGTGAAAAACTGTTTTTT. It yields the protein CASRGILRGEKLFF.

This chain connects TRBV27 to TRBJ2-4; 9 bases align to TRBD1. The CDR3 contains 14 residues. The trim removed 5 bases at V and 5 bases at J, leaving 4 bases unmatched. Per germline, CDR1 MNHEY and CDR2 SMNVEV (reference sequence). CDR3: CASSPRTGENIQYF. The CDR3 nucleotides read TGTGCCAGCAGTCCCAGGACAGGGGAAAACATTCAGTACTTC.

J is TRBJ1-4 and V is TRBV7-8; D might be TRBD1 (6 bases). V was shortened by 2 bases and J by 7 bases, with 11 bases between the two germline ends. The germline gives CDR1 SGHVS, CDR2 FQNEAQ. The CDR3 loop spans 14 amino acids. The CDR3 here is CASSLSGGPEKLFF. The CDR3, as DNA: TGTGCCAGCAGCTTATCTGGGGGCCCTGAAAAACTGTTTTTT.

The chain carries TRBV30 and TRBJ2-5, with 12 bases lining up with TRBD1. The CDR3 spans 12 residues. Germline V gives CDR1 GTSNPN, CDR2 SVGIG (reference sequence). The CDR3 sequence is CAGTGGFETQYF. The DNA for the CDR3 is TGTGCGGGGACAGGGGGCTTCGAGACCCAGTACTTC. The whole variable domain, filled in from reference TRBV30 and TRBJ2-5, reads SQTIHQWPATLVQPVGSPLSLECTVEGTSNPNLYWYRQAAGRGLQLLFYSVGIGQISSEVPQNLSASRPQDRQFILSSKKLLLSDSGFYLCAGTGGFETQYFGPGTRLLVL.

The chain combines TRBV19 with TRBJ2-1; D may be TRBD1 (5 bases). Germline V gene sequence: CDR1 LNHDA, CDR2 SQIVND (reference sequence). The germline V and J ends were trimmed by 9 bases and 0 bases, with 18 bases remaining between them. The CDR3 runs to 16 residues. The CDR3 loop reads CASVGRTSSSYNEQFF. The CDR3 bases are TGTGCCAGCGTAGGTAGGACATCGAGCTCCTACAATGAGCAGTTCTTC.

The CDR3 nucleotides are TGTGCCACCAGCAGAAGACAGGGAGCAACTAATGAAAAACTGTTTTTT. Translation: CATSRRQGATNEKLFF. The rearrangement joins TRBV15 to TRBJ1-4, with 7 bases identical to TRBD1. The J segment lost 0 bases and the V segment lost 2 bases, leaving 3 bases of the junction unmatched. Germline V lookup: CDR1 LNHNV, CDR2 YYDKDF (reference sequence). The CDR3 is 16 amino acids.

DNA of the CDR3: TGTGCCAGCAGCCCAACACGGGTCATCTCTGGAAACACCATATATTTT. Protein: CASSPTRVISGNTIYF. The chain joins TRBV11-2 to TRBJ1-3; D unclear. Germline V gene lookup returns CDR1 SGHAT and CDR2 FQNNGV. Trimming removed 5 bases at V and 0 bases at J, with 14 bases between. This CDR3 is built from 16 residues.

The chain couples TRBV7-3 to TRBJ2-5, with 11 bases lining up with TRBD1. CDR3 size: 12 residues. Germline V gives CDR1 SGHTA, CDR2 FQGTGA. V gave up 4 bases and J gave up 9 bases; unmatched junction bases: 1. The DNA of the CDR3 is TGTGCCAGCAGCTCGGGACAGGGGGCCCAGTACTTC. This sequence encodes CASSSGQGAQYF.

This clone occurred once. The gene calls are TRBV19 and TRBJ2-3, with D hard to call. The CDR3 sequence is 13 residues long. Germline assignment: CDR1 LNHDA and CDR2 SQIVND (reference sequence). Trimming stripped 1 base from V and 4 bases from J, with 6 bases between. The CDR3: CASSIGRSDTQYF. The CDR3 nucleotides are TGTGCCAGTAGTATAGGGAGATCAGATACGCAGTATTTT.

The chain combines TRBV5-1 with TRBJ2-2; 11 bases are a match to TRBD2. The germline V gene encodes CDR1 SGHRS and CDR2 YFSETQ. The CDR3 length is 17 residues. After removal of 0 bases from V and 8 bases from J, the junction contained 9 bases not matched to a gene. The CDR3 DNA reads TGCGCCAGCAGCTTGGGAACTAGCGGGAGTTTGTCTGGGGAGCTGTTTTTT. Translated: CASSLGTSGSLSGELFF.

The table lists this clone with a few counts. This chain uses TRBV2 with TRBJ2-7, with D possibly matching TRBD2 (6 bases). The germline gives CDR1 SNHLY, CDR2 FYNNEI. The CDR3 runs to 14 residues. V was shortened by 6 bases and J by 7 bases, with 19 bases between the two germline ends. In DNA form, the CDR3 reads TGTGCCAGCAGGACTTTTGCGGGGCTCACGGAGCAGTACTTC. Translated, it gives CASRTFAGLTEQYF. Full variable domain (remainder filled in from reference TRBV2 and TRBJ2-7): EPEVTQTPSHQVTQMGQEVILRCVPISNHLYFYWYRQILGQKVEFLVSFYNNEISEKSEIFDDQFSVERPDGSNFTLKIRSTKLEDSAMYFCASRTFAGLTEQYFGPGTRLTVT.

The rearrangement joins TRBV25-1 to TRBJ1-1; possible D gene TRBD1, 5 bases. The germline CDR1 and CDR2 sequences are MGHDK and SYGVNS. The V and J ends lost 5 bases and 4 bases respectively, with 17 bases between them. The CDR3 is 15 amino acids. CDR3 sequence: CASSPHGEGLTEAFF. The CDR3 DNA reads TGTGCCAGCAGTCCTCACGGGGAGGGGCTCACTGAAGCTTTCTTT.